Listed here are 25 T cell receptor beta chains from one sample, sequenced in a study of beta chain features in type 1 diabetes. Their target antigens are unknown. Findings and caveats of the study: Type 1 diabetes patients showed a moderate but significant shortening of TCRB CDR3s in all four CD4+ subsets.

All of the isolated RNA was reverse transcribed, so expressed TCRB transcripts were sequenced. Measured with immunoSEQ multiplex PCR; TCRdb has only the in-frame clones, and not every one. The table has 200,000 to 300,000 clones, approximately 10% seen once. Material: naive CD4+ T cells from blood. Source of these receptors: a man younger than 45 with type 1 diabetes.

This clone was counted a few times. This rearrangement joins TRBV23-1 to TRBJ2-5; D is uncertain. TRBV23-1 is an ORF; its function is uncertain. The CDR3 totals 14 residues. Trimming removed 7 bases from V and 5 bases from J, with 17 bases in between. The CDR3 DNA sequence: TGCGCCAGCACCCTCGTCTTGACCGGGGAGACCCAGTACTTC. This sequence encodes CASTLVLTGETQYF.

In this sample, this clone turned up a few times. The V and J genes are TRBV7-9 and TRBJ1-4; D is ambiguous. The CDR3 is made up of 15 amino acids. V was clipped by 5 bases and J by 0 bases, with 10 bases between them. Germline V gene data show CDR1 as SEHNR and CDR2 as FQNEAQ (reference sequence). CDR3 nucleotides: TGTGCCAGCAGCACAAGTTCAGCAACTAATGAAAAACTGTTTTTT. This encodes CASSTSSATNEKLFF. Full variable domain (missing parts from reference TRBV7-9 and TRBJ1-4): DTGVSQNPRHKITKRGQNVTFRCDPISEHNRLYWYRQTLGQGPEFLTYFQNEAQLEKSRLLSDRFSAERPKGSFSTLEIQRTEQGDSAMYLCASSTSSATNEKLFFGSGTQLSVL.

The gene calls are TRBV4-1 and TRBJ1-4; D gene unclear. Germline V gene sequence: CDR1 MGHRA, CDR2 YSYEKL. The CDR3 spans 13 residues. The germline V and J ends were trimmed by 2 bases and 8 bases, with 9 bases remaining between them. The CDR3 region is CASSQLDIEKLFF. DNA for the CDR3: TGCGCCAGCAGCCAATTAGACATCGAAAAACTGTTTTTT.

This clone was seen a few times. This sequence joins TRBV2 and TRBJ1-1; D is undetermined. The CDR3 is 14 amino acids. The germline gives CDR1 SNHLY, CDR2 FYNNEI. Trimming left V 4 bases short and J 4 bases short, with 13 bases between. In DNA form, the CDR3 reads TGTGCCAGCAGTGCCAACGGGCGGGCCACTGAAGCTTTCTTT. Translated, it gives CASSANGRATEAFF. Full variable domain (missing parts from reference TRBV2 and TRBJ1-1): EPEVTQTPSHQVTQMGQEVILRCVPISNHLYFYWYRQILGQKVEFLVSFYNNEISEKSEIFDDQFSVERPDGSNFTLKIRSTKLEDSAMYFCASSANGRATEAFFGQGTRLTVV.

In this sample, this clone turned up a few times. The chain joins TRBV5-4 to TRBJ2-1; 7 positions agree with TRBD2. CDR3 size: 12 residues. V was clipped by 0 bases and J by 13 bases; unmatched bases: 4. CDR1 SGHNT and CDR2 YYREEE come from the germline V gene (reference sequence). In nucleotides, the CDR3 is TGTGCCAGCAGCTTGGGGACTAGAGAACAGTTCTTC. It is translated as CASSLGTREQFF. The full variable domain, its missing parts supplied by reference TRBV5-4 and TRBJ2-1, is ETGVTQSPTHLIKTRGQQVTLRCSSQSGHNTVSWYQQALGQGPQFIFQYYREEENGRGNFPPRFSGLQFPNYSSELNVNALELDDSALYLCASSLGTREQFFGPGTRLTVL.

This clone showed up just a few times. This chain joins TRBV16 and TRBJ1-1, with TRBD1 matching 10 bases. J gave up 4 bases and V 1 base, and 3 bases lay outside the gene matches. The CDR3 runs 15 residues. Germline V gene data show CDR1 as KGHSY and CDR2 as FQNENV. CDR3 loop: CASSQLGTGVTEAFF. The CDR3 DNA sequence: TGTGCCAGCAGCCAATTGGGGACAGGGGTCACTGAAGCTTTCTTT.

The chain uses TRBV28 and TRBJ1-2, with 8 bases lining up with TRBD1. Trimming took 4 bases from V and 7 from J; bases not matched to a gene: 11. CDR3 length: 15 residues. Germline V gene data show CDR1 as MDHEN and CDR2 as SYDVKM. The CDR3 DNA is TGTGCCAGCAGTTCGCTACAGGGGGAAGAGGGTGGCTACACCTTC. Translated: CASSSLQGEEGGYTF.

This chain links TRBV30 with TRBJ1-1; a weak D match, TRBD1 (5 bases). The CDR3 loop spans 16 amino acids. V shed 5 bases and J shed 0 bases, with 19 bases lying between them. Germline CDR1 and CDR2: GTSNPN and SVGIG (reference sequence). The CDR3 DNA follows: TGTGCCTGGGGAAGCAAGTACAGACAGTTGAACACTGAAGCTTTCTTT. It yields the protein CAWGSKYRQLNTEAFF.

The table lists this clone with a few counts. This rearrangement joins TRBV11-2 to TRBJ2-5; weak D call: TRBD2 (5 bases). The length of the CDR3 is 12 residues. V lost 7 bases and J lost 5, with 11 bases in between. Germline loops: CDR1 SGHAT, CDR2 FQNNGV. CDR3 nucleotides: TGTGCCAGCACCTCGGGGTTTGAGACCCAGTACTTC. Translation gives CASTSGFETQYF.

This clone was observed a few times. The chain has TRBV4-1 and TRBJ1-1; D gene ambiguous. This CDR3 contains 13 residues. V shed 0 bases and J shed 11 bases, with 13 bases lying between them. In germline, CDR1 is MGHRA, CDR2 YSYEKL. The CDR3 sequence is CASSQEVRTRAFF. DNA for the CDR3: TGCGCCAGCAGCCAAGAAGTGCGGACTCGGGCTTTCTTT.

CDR3 sequence (DNA): TGTGCCAGCAGTTTCATTGGAGGCGAGACCCAGTACTTC. Its protein product is CASSFIGGETQYF. The genes are TRBV6-5 and TRBJ2-5; a weak D match, TRBD2 (5 bases). The germline CDR1 and CDR2 sequences are MNHEY and SVGAGI. The CDR3 is made up of 13 amino acids. Trimming left V 4 bases short and J 5 bases short, with 11 bases between.

This chain joins TRBV5-1 and TRBJ2-1, with D perhaps TRBD2 (7 bases). CDR3 length: 15 residues. The germline CDR1 and CDR2 sequences are SGHRS and YFSETQ. V gave up 0 bases and J gave up 9 bases, with 16 bases separating them. The CDR3 bases are TGCGCCAGCAGCTTGGCCGAGGGGCGGGGGCTTGAGCAGTTCTTC. Protein: CASSLAEGRGLEQFF.

The chain uses TRBV18 and TRBJ2-5, with 9 bases identical to TRBD2. Germline V gives CDR1 KGHSH, CDR2 LQKENI. Trimming at V came to 3 bases and at J to 2 bases, leaving 4 bases not matched to a gene. There are 15 residues in the CDR3. Here the CDR3 reads CASSPLTSGQETQYF. For the CDR3, the DNA is TGTGCCAGCTCACCGTTGACTAGCGGACAAGAGACCCAGTACTTC.

This clone was observed a few times. The genes are TRBV25-1 and TRBJ1-6; TRBD1 might be the D (5 bases). The length of the CDR3 is 15 residues. The V and J ends lost 0 bases and 12 bases respectively, with 15 bases between them. Germline V lookup: CDR1 MGHDK, CDR2 SYGVNS. CDR3 DNA: TGTGCCAGCAGTGAATATATGACAGCCTCGGGACCCCTCCACTTT. Amino acids: CASSEYMTASGPLHF.

This chain uses TRBV9 with TRBJ2-1, with TRBD2 identical over 9 bases. Germline-derived CDR1 and CDR2 are SGDLS and YYNGEE. The CDR3 totals 15 residues. The J segment lost 6 bases and the V segment lost 3 bases, leaving 7 bases of the junction unmatched. CDR3 amino acids: CASSAPGLASNEQFF. The CDR3 DNA is TGTGCCAGCAGCGCTCCAGGACTAGCGTCCAATGAGCAGTTCTTC.

This clone appeared a few times. The chain couples TRBV7-3 to TRBJ2-1; 8 nucleotides line up with TRBD1. V dropped 8 bases and J dropped 9; count of bases not matched to a gene: 15. Germline loops: CDR1 SGHTA, CDR2 FQGTGA. This CDR3 contains 15 residues. DNA for the CDR3: TGTGCCAGCCGCGCCGGGACAGGACGAACTAGTGAGCAGTTCTTC. It is translated as CASRAGTGRTSEQFF.

The chain joins TRBV11-2 to TRBJ2-3; D unclear. The CDR3 is made up of 14 amino acids. Trimming took off 0 bases at V and 2 bases at J, with 6 bases between the two ends. Germline values: CDR1 SGHAT, CDR2 FQNNGV. The CDR3 sequence is CASSLEGLTDTQYF. CDR3 nucleotides: TGTGCCAGCAGCTTAGAGGGCCTCACAGATACGCAGTATTTT. The full variable domain, completed using reference TRBV11-2 and TRBJ2-3, is EAGVAQSPRYKIIEKRQSVAFWCNPISGHATLYWYQQILGQGPKLLIQFQNNGVVDDSQLPKDRFSAERLKGVDSTLKIQPAKLEDSAVYLCASSLEGLTDTQYFGPGTRLTVL.

This clone occurred a few times. The CDR3 spells CASSPRQGVWYGYTF. The CDR3 DNA reads TGTGCCAGCAGTCCCCGACAGGGGGTTTGGTATGGCTACACCTTC. J is TRBJ1-2 and V is TRBV27, with 9 bases fitting TRBD1. V shed 5 bases and J 5 bases; nucleotides not matched to a gene: 9. CDR1 MNHEY and CDR2 SMNVEV come from the germline V gene (reference sequence). The CDR3 runs 15 residues.

This chain uses TRBV7-2 with TRBJ2-3; TRBD2 matches at 11 bases. The CDR3 loop spans 16 amino acids. Trimming cost V 5 bases and J 4 bases; bases outside gene matches: 8. Germline V gene sequence: CDR1 SGHTA, CDR2 FQGNSA. The CDR3 loop is CASSPWTSGLPDTQYF. DNA for the CDR3: TGTGCCAGCAGCCCATGGACTAGCGGGTTACCAGATACGCAGTATTTT. Full variable domain (outside the CDR3, taken from reference TRBV7-2 and TRBJ2-3): GAGVSQSPSNKVTEKGKDVELRCDPISGHTALYWYRQSLGQGLEFLIYFQGNSAPDKSGLPSDRFSAERTGGSVSTLTIQRTQQEDSAVYLCASSPWTSGLPDTQYFGPGTRLTVL.

This chain links TRBV11-2 with TRBJ1-4; 8 bases fit TRBD1. Trimming removed 5 bases from V and 7 bases from J; junction bases left unmatched: 6. CDR3 size: 14 residues. Germline V lookup: CDR1 SGHAT, CDR2 FQNNGV. CDR3 amino acids: CASSPDRVREKLFF. In nucleotides, the CDR3 is TGTGCCAGCAGCCCGGACAGGGTCCGTGAAAAACTGTTTTTT.

This clone was seen a handful of times. The chain combines TRBV5-1 with TRBJ2-7; a weak D match, TRBD1 (6 bases). The length of the CDR3 is 14 residues. From germline, CDR1 is SGHRS and CDR2 YFSETQ. The V end was cut by 1 base, the J end by 5 bases, with 13 bases between. The CDR3, as DNA: TGCGCCAGCAGCTTGACAGGGCAAAACAACGAGCAGTACTTC. Its translation: CASSLTGQNNEQYF. Filled out from reference TRBV5-1 and TRBJ2-7, the complete variable domain reads KAGVTQTPRYLIKTRGQQVTLSCSPISGHRSVSWYQQTPGQGLQFLFEYFSETQRNKGNFPGRFSGRQFSNSRSEMNVSTLELGDSALYLCASSLTGQNNEQYFGPGTRLTVT.

This clone was seen only a few times. The V gene is TRBV4-1, the J gene TRBJ2-7; no firm D call. Germline-derived CDR1 and CDR2 are MGHRA and YSYEKL. The CDR3 length is 14 residues. Trimming stripped 3 bases from V and 2 bases from J, with 11 bases between. CDR3 loop: CASSQDDLTYEQYF. CDR3 in DNA: TGCGCCAGCAGCCAGGATGACTTAACCTACGAGCAGTACTTC.

This clone was observed a handful of times. The rearrangement uses TRBV11-2 and TRBJ2-3, with D possibly TRBD2 on 6 matching bases. Trimming left V 1 base short and J 6 bases short, with 26 bases between. The CDR3 spans 19 residues. Per the germline V gene, CDR1 is SGHAT and CDR2 is FQNNGV. The CDR3 here is CASSLVKFLGGGSYDTQYF. In DNA, the CDR3 is TGTGCCAGCAGCTTAGTCAAGTTTCTCGGCGGAGGGTCTTATGATACGCAGTATTTT.

The chain has TRBV13 and TRBJ2-3, with 9 bases identical to TRBD2. CDR1 is PRHDT and CDR2 is FYEKMQ in the germline V gene (reference sequence). After removal of 9 bases from V and 6 bases from J, the junction contained 10 bases not matched to a gene. The CDR3 spans 14 residues. The CDR3 DNA reads TGTGCCAGTCGTGTAGCGGGGGAGCTGGATACGCAGTATTTT. The encoded protein is CASRVAGELDTQYF.

The gene calls are TRBV7-2 and TRBJ2-3; 10 bases line up with TRBD1. Per germline, CDR1 SGHTA and CDR2 FQGNSA. With 6 bases clipped from V and 5 bases from J, the junction kept 5 bases outside the gene matches. CDR3 size: 14 residues. In DNA, the CDR3 is TGTGCCAGCAGATTGACAGGGGGCGGAGATACGCAGTATTTT. This gives the protein CASRLTGGGDTQYF.